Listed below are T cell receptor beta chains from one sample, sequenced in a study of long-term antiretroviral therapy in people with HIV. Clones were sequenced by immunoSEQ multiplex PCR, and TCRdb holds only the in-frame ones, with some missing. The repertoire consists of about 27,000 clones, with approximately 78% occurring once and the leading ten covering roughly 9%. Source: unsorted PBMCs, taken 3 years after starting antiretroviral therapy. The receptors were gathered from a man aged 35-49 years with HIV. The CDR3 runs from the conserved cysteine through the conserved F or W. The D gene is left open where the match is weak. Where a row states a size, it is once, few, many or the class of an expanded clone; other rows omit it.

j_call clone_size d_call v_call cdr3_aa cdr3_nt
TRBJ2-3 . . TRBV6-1 CASSERLYSTDTQYF TGTGCCAGCAGTGAAAGGTTGTATTCCACAGATACGCAGTATTTT
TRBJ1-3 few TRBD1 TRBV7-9 CASSLGGQSSGNTIYF TGTGCCAGCAGCTTAGGGGGACAGAGCTCTGGAAACACCATATATTTT
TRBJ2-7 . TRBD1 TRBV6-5 CASSYQGQGYNEQYF TGTGCCAGCAGTTACCAGGGACAGGGTTACAACGAGCAGTACTTC
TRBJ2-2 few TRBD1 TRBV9 CASSEKPGQTLVNIGELFF TGTGCCAGCAGCGAGAAACCGGGACAGACCCTTGTGAATATCGGGGAGCTGTTTTTT
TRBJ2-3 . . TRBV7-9 CASSFEGPDTQYF TGTGCCAGCAGCTTTGAGGGACCAGATACGCAGTATTTT
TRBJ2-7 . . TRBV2 CASSPLSQGGYEQYF TGTGCCAGCAGCCCCTTATCCCAGGGGGGATACGAGCAGTACTTC
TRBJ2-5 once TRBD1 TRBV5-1 CASSLDYPGQGGWETQYF TGCGCCAGCAGCTTGGACTACCCGGGACAGGGGGGCTGGGAGACCCAGTACTTC
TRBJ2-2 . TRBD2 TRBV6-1 CASSELAGVLTGELFF TGTGCCAGCAGTGAACTAGCGGGAGTTCTCACCGGGGAGCTGTTTTTT
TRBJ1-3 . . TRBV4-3 CASSQEPAGIGNTIYF TGCGCCAGCAGCCAAGAACCGGCAGGGATTGGAAACACCATATATTTT
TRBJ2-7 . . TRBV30 CAWSVGVNYEQYF TGTGCCTGGAGTGTGGGGGTAAACTACGAGCAGTACTTC
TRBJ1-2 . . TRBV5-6 CASSFRGGEGGYTF TGTGCCAGCAGCTTTCGGGGGGGCGAAGGTGGCTACACCTTC
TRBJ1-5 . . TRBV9 CASSVGEGYSNQPQHF TGTGCCAGCAGCGTAGGGGAGGGATATAGCAATCAGCCCCAGCATTTT
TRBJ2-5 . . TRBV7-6 CASSLVFRGPSQETQYF TGTGCCAGCAGCTTAGTGTTCAGGGGCCCTTCCCAAGAGACCCAGTACTTC
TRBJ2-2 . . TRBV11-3 CASSLGDKGWNTGELFF TGTGCCAGCAGCTTAGGGGACAAGGGATGGAACACCGGGGAGCTGTTTTTT
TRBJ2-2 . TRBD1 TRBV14 CASSLGQGARSAGELFF TGTGCCAGCAGCCTAGGACAGGGGGCTCGAAGCGCCGGGGAGCTGTTTTTT
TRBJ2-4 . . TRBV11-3 CASSPSGKNIQYF TGTGCCAGCAGTCCGTCCGGGAAAAACATTCAGTACTTC
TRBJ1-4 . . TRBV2 CASSEAWDQVVKLFF TGTGCCAGCAGTGAAGCGTGGGATCAAGTGGTAAAACTGTTTTTT
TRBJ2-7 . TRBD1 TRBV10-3 CAISEPRDRGGEQYF TGTGCCATCAGTGAGCCCCGGGACAGGGGAGGTGAGCAGTACTTC
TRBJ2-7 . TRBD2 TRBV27 CASSQAGGLYEQYF TGTGCCAGCAGTCAAGCGGGAGGGCTGTACGAGCAGTACTTC
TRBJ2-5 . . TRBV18 CASSPPGNQETQYF TGTGCCAGCTCACCTCCGGGCAACCAAGAGACCCAGTACTTC
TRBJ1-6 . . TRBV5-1 CASSLGGEGSPLHF TGCGCCAGCAGCTTGGGAGGAGAGGGTTCACCCCTCCACTTT
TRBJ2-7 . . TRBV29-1 CSVSFGGTYEQYF TGCAGCGTTTCATTCGGCGGAACCTACGAGCAGTACTTC
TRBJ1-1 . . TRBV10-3 CAISEKRGGTEAFF TGTGCCATCAGTGAGAAAAGGGGTGGGACTGAAGCTTTCTTT
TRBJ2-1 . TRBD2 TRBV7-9 CASSPGTSGLEQFF TGTGCCAGCAGCCCCGGGACTAGCGGGTTGGAGCAGTTCTTC
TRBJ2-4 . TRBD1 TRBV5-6 CASSGWTGTNVKNIQYF TGTGCCAGCAGCGGCTGGACAGGTACCAACGTCAAAAACATTCAGTACTTC
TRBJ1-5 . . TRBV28 CASSLALTGPQHF TGTGCCAGCAGTTTAGCGTTGACGGGGCCCCAGCATTTT
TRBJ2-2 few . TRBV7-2 CASSLSFGATGELFF TGTGCCAGCAGCTTATCTTTCGGGGCGACCGGGGAGCTGTTTTTT
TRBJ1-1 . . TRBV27 CASTLNLGTEAFF TGTGCCAGCACCCTGAACCTGGGCACTGAAGCTTTCTTT
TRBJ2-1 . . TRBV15 CATSRDQWGSSYNEQFF TGTGCCACCAGCAGAGATCAATGGGGAAGCTCCTACAATGAGCAGTTCTTC
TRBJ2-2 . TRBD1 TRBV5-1 CASSPGQGSPGELFF TGCGCCAGCAGCCCCGGACAGGGGTCCCCCGGGGAGCTGTTTTTT
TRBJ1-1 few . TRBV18 CASSPETRGTEAFF TGTGCCAGCTCACCAGAGACCAGGGGCACTGAAGCTTTCTTT
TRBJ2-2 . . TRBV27 CASSLRTGELFF TGTGCCAGCAGTCTTCGCACCGGGGAGCTGTTTTTT
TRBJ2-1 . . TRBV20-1 CSATTSAEQFF TGCAGTGCTACTACCTCCGCTGAGCAGTTCTTC
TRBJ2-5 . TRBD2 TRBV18 CASSPSGLAGQETQYF TGTGCCAGCTCACCATCGGGACTAGCGGGACAAGAGACCCAGTACTTC
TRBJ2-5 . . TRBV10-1 CASSRDFAQETQYF TGCGCCAGCAGTAGGGACTTTGCCCAAGAGACCCAGTACTTC
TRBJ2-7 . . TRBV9 CASSEGRESGYEQYF TGTGCCAGCAGCGAGGGCCGGGAGTCGGGCTACGAGCAGTACTTC
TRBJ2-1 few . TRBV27 CASSSGTTRNEQFF TGTGCCAGCAGTTCCGGGACGACCCGGAATGAGCAGTTCTTC
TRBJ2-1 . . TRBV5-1 CASSLGQIYNEQFF TGCGCCAGCAGCTTGGGGCAGATCTACAATGAGCAGTTCTTC
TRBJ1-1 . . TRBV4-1 CASSQELRTEAFF TGCGCCAGCAGCCAAGAACTTAGGACTGAAGCTTTCTTT
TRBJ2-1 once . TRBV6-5 CASSPRAGEQFF TGTGCCAGCAGCCCCCGGGCGGGCGAGCAGTTCTTC
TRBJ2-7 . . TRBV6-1 CASSVGRTYEQYF TGTGCCAGCAGTGTAGGACGGACATACGAGCAGTACTTC
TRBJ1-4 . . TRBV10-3 CAISESKKDTNAVYEKLFF TGTGCCATCAGTGAGTCAAAAAAGGACACAAACGCTGTTTATGAAAAACTGTTTTTT
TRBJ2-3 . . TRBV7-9 CASHGGSTDTQYF TGTGCCAGCCACGGCGGGAGCACAGATACGCAGTATTTT
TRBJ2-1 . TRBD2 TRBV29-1 CSVSGGSFNEQFF TGCAGCGTGAGCGGGGGGTCTTTCAATGAGCAGTTCTTC
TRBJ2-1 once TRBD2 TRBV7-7 CASSTGWREDEQFF TGTGCTAGCAGCACTGGGTGGCGGGAGGATGAGCAGTTCTTC
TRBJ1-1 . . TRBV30 CAWSVNTEAFF TGTGCCTGGAGTGTAAACACTGAAGCTTTCTTT
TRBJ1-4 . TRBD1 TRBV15 CATSRPRDRASNEKLFF TGTGCCACCAGCAGACCTCGGGACAGGGCTTCGAATGAAAAACTGTTTTTT
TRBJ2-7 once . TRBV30 CAWRPLPYEQYF TGTGCCTGGAGGCCACTTCCCTACGAGCAGTACTTC
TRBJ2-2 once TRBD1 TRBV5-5 CASSLVPGGNTGELFF TGTGCCAGCAGCTTGGTACCAGGGGGGAACACCGGGGAGCTGTTTTTT
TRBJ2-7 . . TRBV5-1 CASSLELGPFEQYF TGCGCCAGCAGCTTAGAACTGGGTCCTTTCGAGCAGTACTTC
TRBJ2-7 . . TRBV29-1 CSASSSSYEQYF TGCAGCGCATCATCAAGCTCCTACGAGCAGTACTTC
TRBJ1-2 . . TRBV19 CASSSQPGLTPEPRGYTF TGTGCCAGTAGTTCACAGCCGGGCCTCACACCGGAGCCCCGGGGCTACACCTTC
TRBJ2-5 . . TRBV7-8 CASSLRGMETQYF TGTGCCAGCAGCTTGCGTGGGATGGAGACCCAGTACTTC
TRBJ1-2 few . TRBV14 CASSQEGGTPNYGYTF TGTGCCAGCAGCCAAGAGGGTGGGACCCCTAACTATGGCTACACCTTC